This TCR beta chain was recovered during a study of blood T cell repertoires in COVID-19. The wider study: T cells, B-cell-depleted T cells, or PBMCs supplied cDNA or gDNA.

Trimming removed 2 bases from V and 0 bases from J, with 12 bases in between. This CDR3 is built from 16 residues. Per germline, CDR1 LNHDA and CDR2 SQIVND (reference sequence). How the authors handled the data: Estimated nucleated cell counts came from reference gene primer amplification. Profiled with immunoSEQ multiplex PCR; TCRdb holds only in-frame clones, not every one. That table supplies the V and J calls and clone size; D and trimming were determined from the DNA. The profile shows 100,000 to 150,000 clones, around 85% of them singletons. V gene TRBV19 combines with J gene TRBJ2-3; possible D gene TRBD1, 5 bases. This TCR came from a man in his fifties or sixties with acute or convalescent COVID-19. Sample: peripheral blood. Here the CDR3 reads CASSILTASSTDTQYF. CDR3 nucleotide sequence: TGTGCCAGTAGTATATTGACAGCTTCTAGCACAGATACGCAGTATTTT.